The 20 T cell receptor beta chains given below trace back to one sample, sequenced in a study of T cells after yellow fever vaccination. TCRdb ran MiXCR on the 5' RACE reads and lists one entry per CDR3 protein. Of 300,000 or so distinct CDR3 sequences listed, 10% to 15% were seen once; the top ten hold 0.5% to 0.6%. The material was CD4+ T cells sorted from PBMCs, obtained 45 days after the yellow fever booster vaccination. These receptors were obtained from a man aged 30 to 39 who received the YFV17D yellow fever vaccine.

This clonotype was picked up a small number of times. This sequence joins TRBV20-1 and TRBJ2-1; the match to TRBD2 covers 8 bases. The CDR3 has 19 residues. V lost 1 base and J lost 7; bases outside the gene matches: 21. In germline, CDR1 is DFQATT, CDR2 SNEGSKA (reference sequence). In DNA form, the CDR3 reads TGCAGTGCTAGAGGCGCCTGGGGTGGGAGCGGGAGCTGGGTAAATGAGCAGTTCTTC. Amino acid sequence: CSARGAWGGSGSWVNEQFF.

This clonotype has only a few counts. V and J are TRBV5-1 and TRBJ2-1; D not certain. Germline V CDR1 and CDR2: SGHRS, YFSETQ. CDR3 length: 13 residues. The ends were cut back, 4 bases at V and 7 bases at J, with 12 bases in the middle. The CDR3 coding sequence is TGCGCCAGCAGCGTGATGGACGGGAATGAGCAGTTCTTC. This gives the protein CASSVMDGNEQFF.

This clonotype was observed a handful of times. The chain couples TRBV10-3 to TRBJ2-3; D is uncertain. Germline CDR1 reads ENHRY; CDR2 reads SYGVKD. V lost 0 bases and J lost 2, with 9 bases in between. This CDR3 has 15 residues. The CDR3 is CAISESGVVTDTQYF. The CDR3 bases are TGTGCCATCAGTGAGTCTGGGGTTGTCACAGATACGCAGTATTTT.

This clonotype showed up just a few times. CDR3 region: CAVREAGGTDTQYF. CDR3 nucleotide sequence: TGTGCCGTAAGGGAAGCGGGAGGGACAGATACGCAGTATTTT. This chain uses TRBV10-3 with TRBJ2-3; 10 bases match TRBD2. CDR1 is ENHRY and CDR2 is SYGVKD in the germline V gene. This CDR3 region has 14 residues. V was clipped by 11 bases and J by 3 bases; unmatched bases: 8.

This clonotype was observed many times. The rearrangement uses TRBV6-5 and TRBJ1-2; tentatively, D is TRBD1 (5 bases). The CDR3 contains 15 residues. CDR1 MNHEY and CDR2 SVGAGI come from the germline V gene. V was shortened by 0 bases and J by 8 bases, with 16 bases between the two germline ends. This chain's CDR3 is CASSYSWDVVEGYTF. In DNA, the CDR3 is TGTGCCAGCAGTTACTCTTGGGACGTAGTGGAAGGCTACACCTTC.

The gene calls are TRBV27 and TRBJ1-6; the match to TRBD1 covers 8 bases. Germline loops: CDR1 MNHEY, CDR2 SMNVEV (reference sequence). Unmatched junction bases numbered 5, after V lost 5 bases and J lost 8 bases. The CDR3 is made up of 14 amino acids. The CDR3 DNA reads TGTGCCAGCAGTCAACAGGGGGTGTATTCACCCCTCCACTTT. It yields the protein CASSQQGVYSPLHF.

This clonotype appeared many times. CDR3 coding DNA: TGTGCCAGCAGTTTAAAAACGGGGAACTATGGCTACACCTTC. As protein: CASSLKTGNYGYTF. The V and J genes are TRBV12-3 or TRBV12-4 and TRBJ1-2; D ambiguous. V was cut by 2 bases and J by 2 bases, with 9 bases left in between. The CDR3 runs to 14 residues.

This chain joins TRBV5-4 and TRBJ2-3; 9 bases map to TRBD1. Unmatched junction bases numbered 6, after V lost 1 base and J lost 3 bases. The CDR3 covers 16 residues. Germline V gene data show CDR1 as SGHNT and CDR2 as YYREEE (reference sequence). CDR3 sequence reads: CASSLRQGGKTDTQYF. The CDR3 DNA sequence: TGTGCCAGCAGCTTGAGACAGGGGGGTAAGACAGATACGCAGTATTTT.

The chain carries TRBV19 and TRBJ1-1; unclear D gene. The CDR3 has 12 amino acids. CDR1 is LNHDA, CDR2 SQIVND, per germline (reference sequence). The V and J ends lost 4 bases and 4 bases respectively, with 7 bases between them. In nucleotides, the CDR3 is TGTGCCAGTAGTAAGCGGGCCACTGAAGCTTTCTTT. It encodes CASSKRATEAFF.

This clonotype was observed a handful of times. CDR3 sequence reads: CSARGPANQETQYF. DNA of the CDR3: TGCAGTGCTAGAGGGCCTGCAAATCAAGAGACCCAGTACTTC. The J gene is TRBJ2-5, the V gene TRBV20-1; D unresolved. The CDR3 covers 14 residues. Per germline, CDR1 DFQATT and CDR2 SNEGSKA (reference sequence). The V gene lost 1 base and the J gene lost 2 bases, with 11 bases spanning the gap.

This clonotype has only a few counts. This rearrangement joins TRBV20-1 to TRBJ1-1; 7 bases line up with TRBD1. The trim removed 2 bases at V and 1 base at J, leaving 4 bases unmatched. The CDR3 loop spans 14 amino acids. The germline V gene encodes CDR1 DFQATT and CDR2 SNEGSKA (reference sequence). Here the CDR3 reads CSARMGQWNTEAFF. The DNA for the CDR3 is TGCAGTGCTAGAATGGGACAGTGGAACACTGAAGCTTTCTTT.

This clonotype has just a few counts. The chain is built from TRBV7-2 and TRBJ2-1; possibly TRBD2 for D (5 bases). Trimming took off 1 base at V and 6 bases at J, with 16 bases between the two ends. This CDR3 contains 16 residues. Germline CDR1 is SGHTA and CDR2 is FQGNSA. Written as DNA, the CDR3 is TGTGCCAGCAGCTTAGGGTCGGGGAGAGTCGCCAATGAGCAGTTCTTC. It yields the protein CASSLGSGRVANEQFF.

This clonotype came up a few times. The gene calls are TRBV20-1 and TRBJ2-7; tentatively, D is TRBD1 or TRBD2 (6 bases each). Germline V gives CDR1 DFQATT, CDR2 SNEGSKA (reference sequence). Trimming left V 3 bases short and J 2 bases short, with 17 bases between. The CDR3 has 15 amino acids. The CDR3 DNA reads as TGCAGTGCTAGGGGGGCGGGGTTCGGACCCTACGAGCAGTACTTC. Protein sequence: CSARGAGFGPYEQYF.

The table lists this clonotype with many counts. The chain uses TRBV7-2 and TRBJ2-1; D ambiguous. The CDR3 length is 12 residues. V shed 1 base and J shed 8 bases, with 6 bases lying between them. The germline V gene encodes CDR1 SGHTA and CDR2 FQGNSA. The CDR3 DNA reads TGTGCCAGCAGCTTAGTTTCCTATGAGCAGTTCTTC. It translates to CASSLVSYEQFF.

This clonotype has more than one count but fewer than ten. The CDR3 reads CAIAGTSGTGELFF. DNA for the CDR3: TGTGCCATCGCCGGGACTAGTGGGACCGGGGAGCTGTTTTTT. The chain couples TRBV24-1 to TRBJ2-2, with 8 bases identical to TRBD2. J gave up 5 bases and V 11 bases, and 9 bases lay outside the gene matches. CDR3 length equals 14 residues. Per the germline V gene, CDR1 is KGHDR and CDR2 is SFDVKD.

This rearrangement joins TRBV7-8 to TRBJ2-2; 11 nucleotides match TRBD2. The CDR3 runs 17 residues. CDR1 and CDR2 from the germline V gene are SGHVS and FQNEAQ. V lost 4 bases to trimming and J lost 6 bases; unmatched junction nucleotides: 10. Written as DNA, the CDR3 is TGTGCCAGCAGCTCCCTCCGAGCGGGACTAGCGGCCGGGGAGCTGTTTTTT. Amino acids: CASSSLRAGLAAGELFF.

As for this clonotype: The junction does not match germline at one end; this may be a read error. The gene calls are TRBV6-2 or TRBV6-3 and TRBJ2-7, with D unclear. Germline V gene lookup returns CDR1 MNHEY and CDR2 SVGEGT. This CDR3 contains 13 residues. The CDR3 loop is CALKASISHEQYF. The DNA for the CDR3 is TGTGCCCTCAAAGCCAGCATCTCCCACGAGCAGTACTTC.

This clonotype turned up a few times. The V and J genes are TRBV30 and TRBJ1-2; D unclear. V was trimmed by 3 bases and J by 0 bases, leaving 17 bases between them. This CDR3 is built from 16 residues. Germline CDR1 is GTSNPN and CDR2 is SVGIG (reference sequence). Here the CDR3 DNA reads TGTGCCTGGAGGGCCCTTAGAAGGGAAGCTAACTATGGCTACACCTTC. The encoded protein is CAWRALRREANYGYTF.

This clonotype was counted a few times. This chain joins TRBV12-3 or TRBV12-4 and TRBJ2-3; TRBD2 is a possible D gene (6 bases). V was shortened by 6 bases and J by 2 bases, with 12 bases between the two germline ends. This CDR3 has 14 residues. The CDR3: CASRFWTTTDTQYF. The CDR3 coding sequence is TGTGCCAGCAGATTCTGGACTACCACAGATACGCAGTATTTT.

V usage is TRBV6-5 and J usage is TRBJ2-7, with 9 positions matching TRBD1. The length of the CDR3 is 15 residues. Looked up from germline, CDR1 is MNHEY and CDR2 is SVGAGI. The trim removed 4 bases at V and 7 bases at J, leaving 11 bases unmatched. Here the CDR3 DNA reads TGTGCCAGCAGTTTCCTTGGGACAGGGAGGAAGGAGCAGTACTTC. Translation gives CASSFLGTGRKEQYF.